One and the same sample provided the 3 T cell receptor beta chains below, sequenced in a study of beta chain features in type 1 diabetes. The study, taken as a whole, reports: There was a moderate but significant shortening of TCRB CDR3s in all four CD4+ subsets of Type 1 diabetes patients.

Reverse transcription of all isolated RNA meant that expressed TCRB transcripts were sequenced. Profiling relied on immunoSEQ multiplex PCR, and the TCRdb table lists in-frame clones only, not all of them. The repertoire holds about 340,000 clones, with approximately 13% as singletons. Their specific antigens are unknown. The sample was naive CD4+ T cells from blood. The receptor source for this set is a young woman with type 1 diabetes.

Here the CDR3 reads CASGQGDTEAFF. Here the CDR3 DNA reads TGTGCCAGCGGACAGGGGGACACTGAAGCTTTCTTT. The chain links TRBV19 to TRBJ1-1; 10 nucleotides line up with TRBD1. Germline V gives CDR1 LNHDA, CDR2 SQIVND (reference sequence). CDR3 length: 12 amino acids. V shed 9 bases and J 3 bases; nucleotides not matched to a gene: 1.

V usage is TRBV15 and J usage is TRBJ2-1; tentative D call: TRBD2 (5 bases). Germline V gene sequence: CDR1 LNHNV, CDR2 YYDKDF (reference sequence). Trimming removed 0 bases from V and 8 bases from J, with 8 bases in between. The CDR3 has 13 amino acids. The DNA of the CDR3 is TGTGCCACCAGCAGAGATAAGGGAGATGAGCAGTTCTTC. Translated, it gives CATSRDKGDEQFF. Using reference TRBV15 and TRBJ2-1 for the parts outside the CDR3, the full variable domain is DAMVIQNPRYQVTQFGKPVTLSCSQTLNHNVMYWYQQKSSQAPKLLFHYYDKDFNNEADTPDNFQSRRPNTSFCFLDIRSPGLGDTAMYLCATSRDKGDEQFFGPGTRLTVL.

On this clone itself: The same CDR3 also results from other DNA sequences found in this sample. The chain uses TRBV5-1 and TRBJ2-7; D uncertain. V was cut by 0 bases and J by 0 bases, with 7 bases left in between. This CDR3 is built from 14 residues. Germline V gene sequence: CDR1 SGHRS, CDR2 YFSETQ. The CDR3 loop reads CASSLGPSSYEQYF. In DNA, the CDR3 is TGCGCCAGCAGCTTGGGTCCGAGCTCCTACGAGCAGTACTTC.